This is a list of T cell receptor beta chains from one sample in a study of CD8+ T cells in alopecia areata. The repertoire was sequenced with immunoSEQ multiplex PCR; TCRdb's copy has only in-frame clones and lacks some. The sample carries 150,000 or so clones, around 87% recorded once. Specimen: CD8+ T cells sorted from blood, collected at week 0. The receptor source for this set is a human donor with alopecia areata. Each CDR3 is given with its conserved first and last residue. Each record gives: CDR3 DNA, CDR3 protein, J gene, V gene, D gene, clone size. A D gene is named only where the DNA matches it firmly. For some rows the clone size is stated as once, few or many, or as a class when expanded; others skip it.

CDR3 DNA: TGTGCCAGCAGTTTATTTTACAGGGGGGGCTATGGCTACACCTTC
CDR3 protein: CASSLFYRGGYGYTF
J gene: TRBJ1-2
V gene: TRBV27
D gene: TRBD1
clone size: -

CDR3 DNA: TGTGCCAGCAGCTTATACAGCACCTCCTACGAGCAGTACTTC
CDR3 protein: CASSLYSTSYEQYF
J gene: TRBJ2-7
V gene: TRBV7-2
D gene: -
clone size: -

CDR3 DNA: TGCGCCAGCAGCCAAGTGGGAGGGGATAGCTACGAGCAGTACTTC
CDR3 protein: CASSQVGGDSYEQYF
J gene: TRBJ2-7
V gene: TRBV4-1
D gene: TRBD2
clone size: -

CDR3 DNA: TGCGCCAGCAGCCAATTCGACCGACCGGACGAGCAGTACTTC
CDR3 protein: CASSQFDRPDEQYF
J gene: TRBJ2-7
V gene: TRBV4-1
D gene: -
clone size: -

CDR3 DNA: TGTGCCAGCGCTCGAGGCCAGGGAGAGTACTTC
CDR3 protein: CASARGQGEYF
J gene: TRBJ2-7
V gene: TRBV27
D gene: -
clone size: -

CDR3 DNA: TGTGCCAGCAGCTTAGCGCGGGACGGTGGAAACATTCAGTACTTC
CDR3 protein: CASSLARDGGNIQYF
J gene: TRBJ2-4
V gene: TRBV7-9
D gene: -
clone size: -

CDR3 DNA: TGTGCCAGCAAGGGAGAGACCCAGTACTTC
CDR3 protein: CASKGETQYF
J gene: TRBJ2-5
V gene: TRBV25-1
D gene: -
clone size: -

CDR3 DNA: TGTGCCAGCAGTTACCTAGCGGGGAGGGCTTCAGAGACCCAGTACTTC
CDR3 protein: CASSYLAGRASETQYF
J gene: TRBJ2-5
V gene: TRBV27
D gene: TRBD2
clone size: -

CDR3 DNA: TGTGCCAGCAGCGTAGTAGGGGGGTCCTACGAGCAGTACTTC
CDR3 protein: CASSVVGGSYEQYF
J gene: TRBJ2-7
V gene: TRBV9
D gene: -
clone size: -

CDR3 DNA: TGTGCCAGCAGTGGTCTAGCGGGCGTCACGAACACCGGGGAGCTGTTTTTT
CDR3 protein: CASSGLAGVTNTGELFF
J gene: TRBJ2-2
V gene: TRBV2
D gene: TRBD2
clone size: -

CDR3 DNA: TGCAGCGTAGGGGACGGATCCTACGAGCAGTACTTC
CDR3 protein: CSVGDGSYEQYF
J gene: TRBJ2-7
V gene: TRBV29-1
D gene: -
clone size: -

CDR3 DNA: TGTGCCAGCAGTTTAGGCTATGGGCTCCACGAGCAGTACTTC
CDR3 protein: CASSLGYGLHEQYF
J gene: TRBJ2-7
V gene: TRBV27
D gene: -
clone size: once

CDR3 DNA: TGTGCCAGCAGCCAAGAACCCCCGGGCTCCGGGACCCAGTACTTC
CDR3 protein: CASSQEPPGSGTQYF
J gene: TRBJ2-5
V gene: TRBV4-2
D gene: -
clone size: -

CDR3 DNA: TGTGCCAGCAGTTACTCCCCGGGATCGGACGGCTACACCTTC
CDR3 protein: CASSYSPGSDGYTF
J gene: TRBJ1-2
V gene: TRBV6-5
D gene: -
clone size: once

CDR3 DNA: TGTGCCAGCAGCTTGGCCCCCTATGGCTACACCTTC
CDR3 protein: CASSLAPYGYTF
J gene: TRBJ1-2
V gene: TRBV5-6
D gene: -
clone size: -

CDR3 DNA: TGTGCCAGCAGCCCTAGTCCCGGGACAGCCTTCCACCCGAGATTC
CDR3 protein: CASSPSPGTAFHPRF
J gene: TRBJ2-7
V gene: TRBV7-9
D gene: TRBD1
clone size: -

CDR3 DNA: TGTGCCAGCAGCTTAGTCCCCTTAGCGGGAGAGGGGAGCGACGAGCAGTACTTC
CDR3 protein: CASSLVPLAGEGSDEQYF
J gene: TRBJ2-7
V gene: TRBV11-2
D gene: TRBD2
clone size: -

CDR3 DNA: TGTGCCAGCGGAGCGGTTTCGGGGACCGGGGAGCTGTTTTTT
CDR3 protein: CASGAVSGTGELFF
J gene: TRBJ2-2
V gene: TRBV19
D gene: -
clone size: -